Listed here are 2 T cell receptor beta chains from one sample, sequenced in a study of cytomegalovirus exposure and HLA in healthy donors. The PCR used 60 Vbeta and 13 Jbeta primers. Only in-frame clones appear in the TCRdb table, and some are missing; sequencing was by immunoSEQ multiplex PCR. The table records about 180,000 clones, about four fifths of them present only once. The material sequenced was PBMCs. The receptors originated from a young man in good health and CMV-seropositive.

This clone was detected only a few times. The chain has TRBV29-1 and TRBJ2-7, with TRBD2 identical over 8 bases. The trim removed 6 bases at V and 7 bases at J, leaving 11 bases unmatched. The CDR3 is made up of 13 amino acids. Looked up from germline, CDR1 is SQVTM and CDR2 is ANQGSEA. The CDR3 DNA reads TGCAGCGTCCTCCGAGCGGGAGAACGAGAGCAGTACTTC. Translating gives CSVLRAGEREQYF.

The chain links TRBV7-2 to TRBJ1-4, with D possibly matching TRBD1 (5 bases). Germline values: CDR1 SGHTA, CDR2 FQGNSA. This CDR3 comprises 15 residues. V was trimmed by 4 bases and J by 8 bases, leaving 17 bases between them. Written as DNA, the CDR3 is TGTGCCAGCAGCTCCCGCGCCGGGACTGCAGAAAAACTGTTTTTT. This sequence encodes CASSSRAGTAEKLFF.